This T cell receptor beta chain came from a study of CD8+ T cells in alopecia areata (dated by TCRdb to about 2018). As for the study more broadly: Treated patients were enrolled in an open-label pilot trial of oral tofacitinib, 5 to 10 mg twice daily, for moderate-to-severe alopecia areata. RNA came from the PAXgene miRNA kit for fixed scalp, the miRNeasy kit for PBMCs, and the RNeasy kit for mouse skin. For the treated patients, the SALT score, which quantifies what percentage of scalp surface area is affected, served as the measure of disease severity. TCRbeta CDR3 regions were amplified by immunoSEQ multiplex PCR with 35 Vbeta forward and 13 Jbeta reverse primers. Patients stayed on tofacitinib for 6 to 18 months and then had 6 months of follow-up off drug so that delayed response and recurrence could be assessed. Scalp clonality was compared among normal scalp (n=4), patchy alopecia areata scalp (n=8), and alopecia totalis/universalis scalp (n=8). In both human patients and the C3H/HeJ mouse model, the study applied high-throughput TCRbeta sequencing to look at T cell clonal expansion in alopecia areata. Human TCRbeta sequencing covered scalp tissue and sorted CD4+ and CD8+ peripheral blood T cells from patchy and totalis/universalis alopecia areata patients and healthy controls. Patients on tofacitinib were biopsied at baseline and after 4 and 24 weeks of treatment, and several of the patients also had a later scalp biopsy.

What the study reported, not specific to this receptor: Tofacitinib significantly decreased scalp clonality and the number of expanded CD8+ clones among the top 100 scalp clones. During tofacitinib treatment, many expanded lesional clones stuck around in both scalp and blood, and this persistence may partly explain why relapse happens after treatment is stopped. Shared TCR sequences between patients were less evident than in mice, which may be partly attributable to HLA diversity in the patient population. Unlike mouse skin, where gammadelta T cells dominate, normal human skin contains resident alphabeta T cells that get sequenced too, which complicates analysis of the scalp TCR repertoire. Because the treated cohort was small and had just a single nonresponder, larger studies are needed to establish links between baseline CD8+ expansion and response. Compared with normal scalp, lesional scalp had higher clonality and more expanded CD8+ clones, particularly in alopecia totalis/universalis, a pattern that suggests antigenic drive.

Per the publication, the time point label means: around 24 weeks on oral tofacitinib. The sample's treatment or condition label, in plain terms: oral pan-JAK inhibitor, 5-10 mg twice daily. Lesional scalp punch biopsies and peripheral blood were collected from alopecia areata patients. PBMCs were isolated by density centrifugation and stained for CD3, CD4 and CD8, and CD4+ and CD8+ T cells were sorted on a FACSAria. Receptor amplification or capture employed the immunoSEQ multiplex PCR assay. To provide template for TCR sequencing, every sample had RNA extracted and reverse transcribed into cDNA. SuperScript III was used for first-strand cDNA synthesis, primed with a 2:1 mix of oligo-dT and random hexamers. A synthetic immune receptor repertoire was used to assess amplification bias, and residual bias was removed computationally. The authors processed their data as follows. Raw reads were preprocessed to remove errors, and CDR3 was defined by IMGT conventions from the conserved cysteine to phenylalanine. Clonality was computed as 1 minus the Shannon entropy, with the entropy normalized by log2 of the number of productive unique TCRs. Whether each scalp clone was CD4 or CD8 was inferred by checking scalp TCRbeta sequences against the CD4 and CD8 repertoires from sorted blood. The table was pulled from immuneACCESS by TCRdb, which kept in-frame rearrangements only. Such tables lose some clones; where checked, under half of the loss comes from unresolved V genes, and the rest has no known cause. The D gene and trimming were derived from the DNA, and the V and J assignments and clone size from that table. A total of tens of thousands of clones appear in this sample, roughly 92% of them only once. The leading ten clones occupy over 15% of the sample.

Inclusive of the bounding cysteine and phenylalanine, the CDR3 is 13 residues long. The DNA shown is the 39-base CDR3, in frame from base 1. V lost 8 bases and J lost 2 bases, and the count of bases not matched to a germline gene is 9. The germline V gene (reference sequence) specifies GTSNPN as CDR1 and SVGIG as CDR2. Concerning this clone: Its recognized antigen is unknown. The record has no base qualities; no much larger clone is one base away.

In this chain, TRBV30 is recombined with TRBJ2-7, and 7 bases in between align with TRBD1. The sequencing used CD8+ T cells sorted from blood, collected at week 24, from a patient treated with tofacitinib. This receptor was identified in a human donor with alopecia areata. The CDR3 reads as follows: CATWTGETYEQYF. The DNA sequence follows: TGTGCCACCTGGACAGGAGAGACCTACGAGCAGTACTTC.